The 29 T cell receptor beta chains reported below all come from one sample, sequenced in a study of cytomegalovirus exposure and HLA in healthy donors. Primers included in the PCR were 60 Vbeta and 13 Jbeta primers. Sequencing used immunoSEQ multiplex PCR; TCRdb keeps in-frame clones, though not all of them. The data hold hundreds of thousands of clones, with roughly 80% observed a single time. The sequencing sample was made of PBMCs. These receptors were obtained from a young man in good health and CMV-seronegative.

The CDR3 loop reads CASSPGLAKPEETQYF. The CDR3 DNA is TGTGCCAGCAGCCCCGGACTAGCAAAACCTGAAGAGACCCAGTACTTC. The chain uses TRBV5-4 and TRBJ2-5; TRBD2 matches at 8 bases. The length of the CDR3 is 16 residues. The germline V gene encodes CDR1 SGHNT and CDR2 YYREEE (reference sequence). V trimming: 4 bases; J trimming: 3 bases; junction bases outside the gene matches: 11.

The rearrangement links TRBV7-9 to TRBJ2-3; TRBD1 is a possible D gene (8 bases). V lost 7 bases and J lost 6, with 26 bases in between. The CDR3 is made up of 17 amino acids. Germline lookup yields CDR1 SEHNR and CDR2 FQNEAQ (reference sequence). CDR3 nucleotides: TGTGCCAGCATCGGGGGGCCGGACAGGGAAAAGTTTGATACGCAGTATTTT. Its protein product is CASIGGPDREKFDTQYF.

The chain is built from TRBV19 and TRBJ2-7; D might be TRBD1 (7 bases). CDR3 size: 15 residues. V gave up 7 bases and J gave up 6 bases, with 22 bases separating them. Germline V gene lookup returns CDR1 LNHDA and CDR2 SQIVND (reference sequence). CDR3 nucleotides: TGTGCCAGTACTGGAGGGGGCGCCTTTAGAGGCGAGCAGTACTTC. It codes for CASTGGGAFRGEQYF. Filled out from reference TRBV19 and TRBJ2-7, the complete variable domain reads DGGITQSPKYLFRKEGQNVTLSCEQNLNHDAMYWYRQDPGQGLRLIYYSQIVNDFQKGDIAEGYSVSREKKESFPLTVTSAQKNPTAFYLCASTGGGAFRGEQYFGPGTRLTVT.

The chain joins TRBV18 to TRBJ1-3; TRBD1 matches at 9 bases. The CDR3 has 16 amino acids. J was trimmed by 4 bases and V by 3 bases; bases with no gene match: 7. Germline V gene sequence: CDR1 KGHSH, CDR2 LQKENI. The CDR3 nucleotides read TGTGCCAGCTCACCTAGGCGGACAGGGGAAGGAAACACCATATATTTT. The encoded protein is CASSPRRTGEGNTIYF.

The V gene is TRBV6-5, the J gene TRBJ2-7; 7 bases are shared with TRBD2. Per germline, CDR1 MNHEY and CDR2 SVGAGI. J lost 7 bases, V lost 3 bases, and 3 bases had no gene match. The CDR3 has 12 residues. CDR3 in amino acids: CASSYRGGEQYF. The DNA for the CDR3 is TGTGCCAGCAGTTATAGGGGAGGGGAGCAGTACTTC.

The chain is built from TRBV4-1 and TRBJ1-3; a possible D gene is TRBD1 (5 bases). Trimming pared 3 bases from V and 1 base from J, leaving 7 bases between. This CDR3 contains 14 residues. In germline, CDR1 is MGHRA, CDR2 YSYEKL. The CDR3 here is CASSQAGSGNTIYF. CDR3 in DNA: TGCGCCAGCAGCCAGGCAGGGTCTGGAAACACCATATATTTT.

This chain links TRBV11-2 with TRBJ2-7; 8 bases are shared with TRBD1. The J segment lost 0 bases and the V segment lost 3 bases, leaving 4 bases of the junction unmatched. The CDR3 runs to 15 residues. In germline, CDR1 is SGHAT, CDR2 FQNNGV. CDR3 sequence: CASSFWDRSSYEQYF. The CDR3 DNA reads TGTGCCAGCAGCTTTTGGGACAGGAGCTCCTACGAGCAGTACTTC.

This chain links TRBV29-1 with TRBJ2-3; the match to TRBD2 covers 7 bases. CDR1 is SQVTM, CDR2 ANQGSEA, per germline. The CDR3 runs 15 residues. Germline trimming cut 2 bases from V and 1 base from J; bases unmatched to any gene: 6. The CDR3 region is CSVEKWLAGTDTQYF. CDR3 coding DNA: TGCAGCGTTGAAAAATGGCTAGCGGGCACAGATACGCAGTATTTT.

This clone was seen only once. The chain carries TRBV7-6 and TRBJ2-1; D is unresolved. The length of the CDR3 is 14 residues. V lost 2 bases, J lost 5 bases, and 10 bases lay in between. Germline V gives CDR1 SGHVS, CDR2 FNYEAQ. CDR3 sequence: CASSLNEVNNEQFF. The CDR3 DNA follows: TGTGCCAGCAGCTTAAACGAGGTAAACAATGAGCAGTTCTTC. The full variable domain, with the rest looked up from reference TRBV7-6 and TRBJ2-1, is GAGVSQSPRYKVTKRGQDVALRCDPISGHVSLYWYRQALGQGPEFLTYFNYEAQQDKSGLPNDRFSAERPEGSISTLTIQRTEQRDSAMYRCASSLNEVNNEQFFGPGTRLTVL.

The rearrangement links TRBV28 to TRBJ1-2, with 7 bases matching TRBD1. Germline V gives CDR1 MDHEN, CDR2 SYDVKM. The CDR3 length is 14 residues. Germline trimming cut 5 bases from V and 7 bases from J; bases unmatched to any gene: 10. CDR3 sequence (DNA): TGTGCCAGCAGTCAGGGACAGTCTCTTTCTGGCTACACCTTC. Amino acid sequence: CASSQGQSLSGYTF.

This clone was counted a single time. This chain joins TRBV5-1 and TRBJ1-6; weak D call: TRBD1 (6 bases). There are 15 residues in the CDR3. The V and J ends lost 1 base and 7 bases respectively, with 12 bases between them. Germline values: CDR1 SGHRS, CDR2 YFSETQ. CDR3 DNA sequence: TGCGCCAGCAGCTTGAATGGACAGTGGAATTCACCCCTCCACTTT. It encodes CASSLNGQWNSPLHF. Complete variable domain (other parts from reference TRBV5-1 and TRBJ1-6): KAGVTQTPRYLIKTRGQQVTLSCSPISGHRSVSWYQQTPGQGLQFLFEYFSETQRNKGNFPGRFSGRQFSNSRSEMNVSTLELGDSALYLCASSLNGQWNSPLHFGNGTRLTVT.

The chain couples TRBV5-1 to TRBJ2-7, with 9 bases identical to TRBD1. Germline V lookup: CDR1 SGHRS, CDR2 YFSETQ. The CDR3 is 13 residues long. J lost 4 bases, V lost 7 bases, and 6 bases had no gene match. The chain's CDR3 is CASSTGGRYEQYF. In nucleotides, the CDR3 is TGCGCCAGCTCAACAGGGGGCAGGTACGAGCAGTACTTC.

This clone appeared once. This chain joins TRBV9 and TRBJ1-1; TRBD1 agrees at 7 bases. J lost 0 bases, V lost 3 bases, and 5 bases had no gene match. Germline values: CDR1 SGDLS, CDR2 YYNGEE. CDR3 length equals 15 residues. CDR3 sequence reads: CASSASGQMNTEAFF. The CDR3 bases are TGTGCCAGCAGCGCCTCGGGACAGATGAACACTGAAGCTTTCTTT.

Only a few counts were recorded for this clone. The chain couples TRBV28 to TRBJ1-1; weak D call: TRBD1 (5 bases). The germline V gene has CDR1 MDHEN and CDR2 SYDVKM. The CDR3 sequence is 13 residues long. Trimming removed 8 bases from V and 6 bases from J, with 16 bases in between. The CDR3 here is CASGDWEHSEAFF. Here the CDR3 DNA reads TGTGCCAGCGGGGACTGGGAGCACTCTGAAGCTTTCTTT.

V is TRBV6-5 and J is TRBJ2-7; 7 nucleotides agree with TRBD1. Per germline, CDR1 MNHEY and CDR2 SVGAGI. The trim removed 6 bases at V and 0 bases at J, leaving 8 bases unmatched. The CDR3 consists of 15 residues. As DNA, the CDR3 is TGTGCCAGCAGCTGGGACAGAACTAGCTCCTACGAGCAGTACTTC. Its protein is CASSWDRTSSYEQYF.

This clone was recorded only once. The CDR3 DNA follows: TGTGCCAGCAGCGTCGGGGGGAGGGCTAATGAAAAACTGTTTTTT. It codes for CASSVGGRANEKLFF. This sequence joins TRBV9 and TRBJ1-4; tentative D call: TRBD1 (5 bases). Germline CDR1 and CDR2: SGDLS and YYNGEE. V was shortened by 2 bases and J by 3 bases, with 11 bases between the two germline ends. This CDR3 is 15 amino acids long.

V and J are TRBV7-9 and TRBJ1-6, with 10 bases identical to TRBD1. The CDR3 length is 14 residues. Germline-derived CDR1 and CDR2 are SEHNR and FQNEAQ (reference sequence). Trimming took 5 bases from V and 7 from J; bases not matched to a gene: 2. CDR3 in DNA: TGTGCCAGCAGCCAGGGACAGGGGAATTCACCCCTCCACTTT. Translated, it gives CASSQGQGNSPLHF. The full variable domain, its missing parts supplied by reference TRBV7-9 and TRBJ1-6, is DTGVSQNPRHKITKRGQNVTFRCDPISEHNRLYWYRQTLGQGPEFLTYFQNEAQLEKSRLLSDRFSAERPKGSFSTLEIQRTEQGDSAMYLCASSQGQGNSPLHFGNGTRLTVT.

The V gene is TRBV5-6, the J gene TRBJ2-7, with TRBD1 matching 7 bases. The CDR3 covers 13 residues. CDR1 is SGHDT and CDR2 is YYEEEE in the germline V gene. V dropped 3 bases and J dropped 4; count of bases not matched to a gene: 4. CDR3 amino acids: CASSSGTAYEQYF. CDR3 DNA sequence: TGTGCCAGCAGCTCAGGGACAGCTTACGAGCAGTACTTC. Complete variable domain (other parts from reference TRBV5-6 and TRBJ2-7): DAGVTQSPTHLIKTRGQQVTLRCSPKSGHDTVSWYQQALGQGPQFIFQYYEEEERQRGNFPDRFSGHQFPNYSSELNVNALLLGDSALYLCASSSGTAYEQYFGPGTRLTVT.

Turning to this clone: At one boundary the junction diverges from the germline segment, which might be a read error. V usage is TRBV2 and J usage is TRBJ1-4, with unresolved D. The CDR3 length is 13 residues. Germline V CDR1 and CDR2: SNHLY, FYNNEI. CDR3 sequence (DNA): TGTGCCACCAGTGGTCCGACTAATGAAAAACTGTTTTTT. Translation: CATSGPTNEKLFF. The whole variable domain, remainder taken from reference TRBV2 and TRBJ1-4, is EPEVTQTPSHQVTQMGQEVILRCVPISNHLYFYWYRQILGQKVEFLVSFYNNEISEKSEIFDDQFSVERPDGSNFTLKIRSTKLEDSAMYFCATSGPTNEKLFFGSGTQLSVL.

This rearrangement joins TRBV6-5 to TRBJ1-2; 8 nucleotides agree with TRBD1. The V and J ends lost 6 bases and 6 bases, in that order; junction bases with no gene match: 9. Germline V CDR1 and CDR2: MNHEY, SVGAGI. The CDR3 is 14 residues long. CDR3 loop: CASSNDRGVNGYTF. CDR3 bases: TGTGCCAGCAGCAACGACAGGGGAGTGAATGGCTACACCTTC.

This clone was counted between two and nine times. V gene TRBV7-2 combines with J gene TRBJ1-4; 7 nucleotides align to TRBD1. Unmatched junction bases numbered 8, after V lost 5 bases and J lost 5 bases. Germline V lookup: CDR1 SGHTA, CDR2 FQGNSA. The CDR3 has 15 residues. The CDR3 spells CASSAEGARNEKLFF. The CDR3 nucleotides are TGTGCCAGCAGCGCTGAGGGGGCAAGGAATGAAAAACTGTTTTTT.

V usage is TRBV4-1 and J usage is TRBJ2-7, with 7 bases lining up with TRBD1. This CDR3 contains 14 residues. J was trimmed by 3 bases and V by 2 bases; bases with no gene match: 4. Germline V gene sequence: CDR1 MGHRA, CDR2 YSYEKL. The CDR3 is CASSQPDRDYEQYF. The CDR3 DNA follows: TGCGCCAGCAGCCAACCCGACAGGGACTACGAGCAGTACTTC.

The sample holds a few counts of this clone. V gene TRBV7-9 combines with J gene TRBJ1-1, with D unclear. The CDR3 spans 14 residues. Trimming removed 5 bases from V and 1 base from J, with 11 bases in between. Per germline, CDR1 SEHNR and CDR2 FQNEAQ (reference sequence). The CDR3 DNA is TGTGCCAGCAGCCTTGCGGGAAAGAACACTGAAGCTTTCTTT. The encoded protein is CASSLAGKNTEAFF.

The genes are TRBV11-2 and TRBJ2-7; D possibly corresponds to TRBD1 (6 bases). The V gene lost 2 bases and the J gene lost 2 bases, with 7 bases spanning the gap. Germline CDR1 SGHAT, CDR2 FQNNGV. The CDR3 totals 13 residues. The CDR3 region is CASSLYRAYEQYF. Here the CDR3 DNA reads TGTGCCAGCAGCTTATACAGGGCCTACGAGCAGTACTTC. Using reference TRBV11-2 and TRBJ2-7 for the parts outside the CDR3, the full variable domain is EAGVAQSPRYKIIEKRQSVAFWCNPISGHATLYWYQQILGQGPKLLIQFQNNGVVDDSQLPKDRFSAERLKGVDSTLKIQPAKLEDSAVYLCASSLYRAYEQYFGPGTRLTVT.

This rearrangement joins TRBV11-2 to TRBJ1-2; 8 nucleotides line up with TRBD1. CDR3 length equals 13 residues. Germline V gives CDR1 SGHAT, CDR2 FQNNGV. After removal of 5 bases from V and 2 bases from J, the junction contained 1 base not matched to a gene. As DNA, the CDR3 is TGTGCCAGCAGCCGGGACAGGAACTATGGCTACACCTTC. Protein: CASSRDRNYGYTF.

J is TRBJ1-2 and V is TRBV6-5, with 7 nucleotides matching TRBD1. The germline V gene has CDR1 MNHEY and CDR2 SVGAGI. The CDR3 covers 15 residues. J lost 0 bases, V lost 6 bases, and 7 bases had no gene match. Written as DNA, the CDR3 is TGTGCCAGCAGGCCACAGGGGAAGGCTAACTATGGCTACACCTTC. This gives the protein CASRPQGKANYGYTF.

A single count supports this clone. The CDR3 DNA follows: TGTGCCAGCAGCGGCTGGGGCTCCTACGAGCAGTACTTC. Protein product: CASSGWGSYEQYF. This chain uses TRBV4-2 with TRBJ2-5; the D is unclear. The J call may be wrong; the DNA end is better matched by TRBJ2-7. Germline CDR1 is LGHNA and CDR2 is YNFKEQ. The CDR3 runs to 13 residues.

This clone was seen more than once but under ten times. This chain joins TRBV6-1 and TRBJ1-2, with D possibly being TRBD1 (5 bases). Deletions cut 1 base from V and 7 bases from J, with 13 bases between. This CDR3 spans 14 amino acids. CDR1 is MNHNS, CDR2 SASEGT, per germline. For the CDR3, the DNA is TGTGCCAGCAGTGAAGGGGGGGGGACCCGTGGCTACACCTTC. Residues: CASSEGGGTRGYTF.

The chain recombines TRBV9 with TRBJ2-1; tentatively, D is TRBD2 (6 bases). Trimming pared 4 bases from V and 6 bases from J, leaving 11 bases between. CDR3 length: 13 amino acids. Looked up from germline, CDR1 is SGDLS and CDR2 is YYNGEE. Here the CDR3 DNA reads TGTGCCAGCAGCCCCCACGGGGGCAATGAGCAGTTCTTC. This encodes CASSPHGGNEQFF.